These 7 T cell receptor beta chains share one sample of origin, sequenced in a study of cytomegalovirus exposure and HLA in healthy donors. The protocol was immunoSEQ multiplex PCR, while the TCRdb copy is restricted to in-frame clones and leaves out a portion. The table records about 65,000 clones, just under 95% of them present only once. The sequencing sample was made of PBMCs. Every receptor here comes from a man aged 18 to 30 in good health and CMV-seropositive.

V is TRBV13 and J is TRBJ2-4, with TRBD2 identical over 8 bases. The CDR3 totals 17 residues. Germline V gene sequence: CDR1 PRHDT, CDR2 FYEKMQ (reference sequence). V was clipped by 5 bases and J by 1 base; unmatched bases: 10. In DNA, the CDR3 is TGTGCCAGCAGCCCCCGGCTGCGGGGGGCGGCCAAAAACATTCAGTACTTC. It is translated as CASSPRLRGAAKNIQYF. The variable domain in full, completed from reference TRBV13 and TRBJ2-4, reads AAGVIQSPRHLIKEKRETATLKCYPIPRHDTVYWYQQGPGQDPQFLISFYEKMQSDKGSIPDRFSAQQFSDYHSELNMSSLELGDSALYFCASSPRLRGAAKNIQYFGAGTRLSVL.

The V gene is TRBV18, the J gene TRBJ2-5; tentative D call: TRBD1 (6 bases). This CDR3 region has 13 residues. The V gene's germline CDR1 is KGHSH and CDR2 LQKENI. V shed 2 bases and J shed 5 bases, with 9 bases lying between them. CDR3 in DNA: TGTGCCAGCTCACCAGGGGGCGCGGAGACCCAGTACTTC. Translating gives CASSPGGAETQYF.

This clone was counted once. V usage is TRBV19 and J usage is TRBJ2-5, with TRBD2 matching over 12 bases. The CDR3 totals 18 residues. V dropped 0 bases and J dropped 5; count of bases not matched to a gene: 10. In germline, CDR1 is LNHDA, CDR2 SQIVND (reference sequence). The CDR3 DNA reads TGTGCCAGTAGTATAGATGTGGCGACTAGCGGGAGCCTTGAGACCCAGTACTTC. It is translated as CASSIDVATSGSLETQYF.

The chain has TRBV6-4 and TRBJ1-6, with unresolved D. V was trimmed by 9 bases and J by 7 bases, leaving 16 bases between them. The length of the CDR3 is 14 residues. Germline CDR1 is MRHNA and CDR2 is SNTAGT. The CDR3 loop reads CARRTAVGNSPLHF. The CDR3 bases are TGTGCCAGAAGGACTGCCGTCGGGAATTCACCCCTCCACTTT.

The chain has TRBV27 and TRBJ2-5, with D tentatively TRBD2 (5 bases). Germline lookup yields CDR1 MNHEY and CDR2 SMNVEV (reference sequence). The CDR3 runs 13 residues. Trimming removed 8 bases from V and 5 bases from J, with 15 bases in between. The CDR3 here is CASSGGGKETQYF. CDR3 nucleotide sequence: TGTGCCAGCTCTGGAGGAGGCAAGGAGACCCAGTACTTC.

The CDR3 spells CASSRGGTHEKLFF. In DNA, the CDR3 is TGTGCCAGCAGCAGGGGGGGAACCCATGAAAAACTGTTTTTT. The rearrangement links TRBV7-9 to TRBJ1-4, with a weak D call TRBD1 (6 bases). V dropped 5 bases and J dropped 6 bases, with 13 bases sitting between them. The germline V gene encodes CDR1 SEHNR and CDR2 FQNEAQ (reference sequence). The CDR3 covers 14 residues.

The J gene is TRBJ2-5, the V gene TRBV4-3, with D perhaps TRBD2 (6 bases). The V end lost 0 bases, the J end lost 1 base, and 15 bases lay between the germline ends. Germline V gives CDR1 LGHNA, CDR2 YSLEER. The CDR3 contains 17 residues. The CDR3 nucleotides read TGCGCCAGCAGCCAAGAGGTTGGGGGGAAACCCCAAGAGACCCAGTACTTC. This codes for CASSQEVGGKPQETQYF.